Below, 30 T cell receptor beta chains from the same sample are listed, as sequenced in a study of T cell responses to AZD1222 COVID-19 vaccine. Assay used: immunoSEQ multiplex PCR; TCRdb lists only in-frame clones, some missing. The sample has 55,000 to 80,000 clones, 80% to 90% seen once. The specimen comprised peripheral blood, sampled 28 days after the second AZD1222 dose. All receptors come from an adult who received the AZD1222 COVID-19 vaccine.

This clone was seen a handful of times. This chain's CDR3 is CASRTGATGNEQFF. In DNA form, the CDR3 reads TGTGCCAGTAGAACCGGGGCCACTGGGAATGAGCAGTTCTTC. The rearrangement joins TRBV19 to TRBJ2-1; D may correspond to TRBD1 or TRBD2 (5 bases each). The CDR3 is 14 residues long. Between the trimmed V and J ends, which lost 6 bases and 7 bases, there was a span of 16 bases. Per germline, CDR1 LNHDA and CDR2 SQIVND (reference sequence).

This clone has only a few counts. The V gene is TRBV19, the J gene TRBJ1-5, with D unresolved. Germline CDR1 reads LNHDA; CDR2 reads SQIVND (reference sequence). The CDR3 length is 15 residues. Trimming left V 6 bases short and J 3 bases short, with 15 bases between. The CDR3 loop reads CASRPGSDFNQPQHF. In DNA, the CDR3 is TGTGCCAGTAGGCCGGGGTCGGACTTCAATCAGCCCCAGCATTTT.

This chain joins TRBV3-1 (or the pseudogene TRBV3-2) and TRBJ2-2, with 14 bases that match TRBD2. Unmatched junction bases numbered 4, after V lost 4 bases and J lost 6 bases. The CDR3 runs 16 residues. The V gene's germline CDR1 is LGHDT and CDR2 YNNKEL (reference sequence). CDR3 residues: CASSRGLAGEAGELFF. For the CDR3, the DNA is TGTGCCAGCAGCCGGGGACTAGCGGGAGAGGCCGGGGAGCTGTTTTTT.

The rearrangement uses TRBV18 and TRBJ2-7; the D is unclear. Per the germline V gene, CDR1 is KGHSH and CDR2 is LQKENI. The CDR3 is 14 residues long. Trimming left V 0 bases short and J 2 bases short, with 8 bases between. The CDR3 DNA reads TGTGCCAGCTCACCACCCCCAGTTCCCTACGAGCAGTACTTC. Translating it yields CASSPPPVPYEQYF.

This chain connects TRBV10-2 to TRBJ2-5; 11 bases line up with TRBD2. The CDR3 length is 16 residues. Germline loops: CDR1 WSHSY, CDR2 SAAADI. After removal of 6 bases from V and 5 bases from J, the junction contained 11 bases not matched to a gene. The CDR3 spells CASRGLAALERETQYF. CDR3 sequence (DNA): TGCGCCAGCAGGGGACTAGCGGCTCTTGAACGGGAGACCCAGTACTTC.

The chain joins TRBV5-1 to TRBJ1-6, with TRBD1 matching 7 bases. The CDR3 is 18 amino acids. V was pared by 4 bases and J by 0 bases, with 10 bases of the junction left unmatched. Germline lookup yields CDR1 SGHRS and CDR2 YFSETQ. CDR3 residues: CASSPGTELSSYNSPLHF. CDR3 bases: TGCGCCAGCAGCCCAGGGACAGAACTAAGCTCCTATAATTCACCCCTCCACTTT.

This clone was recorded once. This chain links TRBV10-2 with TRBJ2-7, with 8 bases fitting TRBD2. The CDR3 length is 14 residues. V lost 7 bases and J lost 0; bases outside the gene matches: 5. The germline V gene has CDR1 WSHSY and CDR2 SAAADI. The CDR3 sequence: CASNPSGSSYEQYF. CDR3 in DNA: TGCGCCAGCAATCCAAGCGGGAGCTCCTACGAGCAGTACTTC.

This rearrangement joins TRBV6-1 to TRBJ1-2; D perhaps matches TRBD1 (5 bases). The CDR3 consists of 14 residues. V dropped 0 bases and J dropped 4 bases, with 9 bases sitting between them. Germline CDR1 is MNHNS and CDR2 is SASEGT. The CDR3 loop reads CASSEAEGVYGYTF. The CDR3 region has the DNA TGTGCCAGCAGTGAAGCGGAAGGGGTCTATGGCTACACCTTC.

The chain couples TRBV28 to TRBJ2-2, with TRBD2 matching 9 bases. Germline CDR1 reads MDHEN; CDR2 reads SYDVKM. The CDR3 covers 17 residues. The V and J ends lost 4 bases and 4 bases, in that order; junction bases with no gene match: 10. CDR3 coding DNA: TGTGCCAGCAGTTCCCGGACTAGCGCGGGCCCCACCGGGGAGCTGTTTTTT. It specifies CASSSRTSAGPTGELFF.

CDR3 region: CASSPQGDAGVNGYTF. Written as DNA, the CDR3 is TGTGCCAGCTCACCGCAGGGGGACGCAGGGGTTAATGGCTACACCTTC. The chain carries TRBV18 and TRBJ1-2, with 7 nucleotides matching TRBD1. CDR3 size: 16 residues. In germline, CDR1 is KGHSH, CDR2 LQKENI. The ends lost 3 bases at V and 6 bases at J; junction bases unmatched: 13.

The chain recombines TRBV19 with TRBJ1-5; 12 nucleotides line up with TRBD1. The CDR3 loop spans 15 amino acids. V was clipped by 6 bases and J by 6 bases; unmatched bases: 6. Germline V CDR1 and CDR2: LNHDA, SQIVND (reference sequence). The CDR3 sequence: CASRVGTGGIQPQHF. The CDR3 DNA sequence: TGTGCCAGTAGAGTAGGGACAGGGGGCATTCAGCCCCAGCATTTT. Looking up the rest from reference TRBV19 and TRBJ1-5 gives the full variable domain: DGGITQSPKYLFRKEGQNVTLSCEQNLNHDAMYWYRQDPGQGLRLIYYSQIVNDFQKGDIAEGYSVSREKKESFPLTVTSAQKNPTAFYLCASRVGTGGIQPQHFGDGTRLSIL.

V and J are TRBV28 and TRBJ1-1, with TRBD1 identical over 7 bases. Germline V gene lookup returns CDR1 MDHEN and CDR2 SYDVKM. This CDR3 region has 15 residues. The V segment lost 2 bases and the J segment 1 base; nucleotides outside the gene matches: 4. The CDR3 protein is CASSLGTDENTEAFF. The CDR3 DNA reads TGTGCCAGCAGTTTAGGGACAGATGAGAACACTGAAGCTTTCTTT. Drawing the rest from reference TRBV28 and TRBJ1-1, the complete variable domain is DVKVTQSSRYLVKRTGEKVFLECVQDMDHENMFWYRQDPGLGLRLIYFSYDVKMKEKGDIPEGYSVSREKKERFSLILESASTNQTSMYLCASSLGTDENTEAFFGQGTRLTVV.

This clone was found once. The CDR3 spells CASSRGTGIFVQPQHF. Written as DNA, the CDR3 is TGTGCCAGCAGCAGGGGGACAGGGATCTTTGTTCAGCCCCAGCATTTT. This rearrangement joins TRBV7-2 to TRBJ1-5; 9 bases agree with TRBD1. Germline V lookup: CDR1 SGHTA, CDR2 FQGNSA. Unmatched junction bases numbered 11, after V lost 5 bases and J lost 6 bases. This CDR3 is built from 16 residues.

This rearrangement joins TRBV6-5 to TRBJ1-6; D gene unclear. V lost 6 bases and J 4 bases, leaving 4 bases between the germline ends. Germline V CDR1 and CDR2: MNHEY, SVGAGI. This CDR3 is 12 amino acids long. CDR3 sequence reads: CASSRYNSPLHF. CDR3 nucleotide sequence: TGTGCCAGCAGCAGATATAATTCACCCCTCCACTTT.

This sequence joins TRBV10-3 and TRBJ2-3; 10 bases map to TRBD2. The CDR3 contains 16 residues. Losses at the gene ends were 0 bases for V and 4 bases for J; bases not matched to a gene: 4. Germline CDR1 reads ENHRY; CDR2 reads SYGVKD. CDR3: CAISESLAGASDTQYF. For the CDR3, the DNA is TGTGCCATCAGTGAGTCCCTAGCGGGAGCTTCAGATACGCAGTATTTT.

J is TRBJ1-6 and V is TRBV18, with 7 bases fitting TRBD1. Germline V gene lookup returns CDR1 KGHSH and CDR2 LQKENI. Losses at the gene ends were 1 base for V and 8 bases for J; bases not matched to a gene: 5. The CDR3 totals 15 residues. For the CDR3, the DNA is TGTGCCAGCTCACCACAGGAGACAGGGCATTCACCCCTCCACTTT. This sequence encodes CASSPQETGHSPLHF.

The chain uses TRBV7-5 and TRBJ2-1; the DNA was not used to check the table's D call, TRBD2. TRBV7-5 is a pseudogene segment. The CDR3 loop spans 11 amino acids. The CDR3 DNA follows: TGTGTCAGAAGCTTACTGCGGGAGCAGTTCTTC. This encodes CVRSLLREQFF.

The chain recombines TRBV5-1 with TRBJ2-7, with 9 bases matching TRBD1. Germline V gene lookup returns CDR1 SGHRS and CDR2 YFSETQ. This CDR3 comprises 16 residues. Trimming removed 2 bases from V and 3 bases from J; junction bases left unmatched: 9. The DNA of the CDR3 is TGCGCCAGCAGCTTTTACCGGGACAGGGCAATCTACGAGCAGTACTTC. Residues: CASSFYRDRAIYEQYF.

The CDR3 DNA reads TGTGCCAGCAGTTACCAACAGGGTGAAGCTTTCTTT. Protein sequence: CASSYQQGEAFF. The genes are TRBV6-6 and TRBJ1-1; D may be TRBD1 (6 bases). The CDR3 loop spans 12 amino acids. V lost 2 bases to trimming and J lost 7 bases, with 8 bases between them. Germline V lookup: CDR1 MNHNY, CDR2 SVGAGI (reference sequence).

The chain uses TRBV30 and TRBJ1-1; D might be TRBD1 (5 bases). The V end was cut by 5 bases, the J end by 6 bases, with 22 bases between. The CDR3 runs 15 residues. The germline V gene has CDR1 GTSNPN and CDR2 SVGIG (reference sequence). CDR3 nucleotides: TGTGCCTGGCTGGGACGGGAACCTCGATCTGCTGAAGCTTTCTTT. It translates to CAWLGREPRSAEAFF. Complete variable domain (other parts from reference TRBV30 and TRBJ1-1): SQTIHQWPATLVQPVGSPLSLECTVEGTSNPNLYWYRQAAGRGLQLLFYSVGIGQISSEVPQNLSASRPQDRQFILSSKKLLLSDSGFYLCAWLGREPRSAEAFFGQGTRLTVV.

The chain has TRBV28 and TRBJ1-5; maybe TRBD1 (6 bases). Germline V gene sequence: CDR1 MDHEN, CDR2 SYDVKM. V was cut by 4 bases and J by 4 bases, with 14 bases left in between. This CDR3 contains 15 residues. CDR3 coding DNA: TGTGCCAGCAGTTCGACCACAGGGCCAAATCAGCCCCAGCATTTT. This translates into CASSSTTGPNQPQHF.

Here the CDR3 DNA reads TGTGCCAGCAGTCATCAGGGTCCCGAAGCTTTCTTT. This gives the protein CASSHQGPEAFF. This chain links TRBV7-9 with TRBJ1-1, with D perhaps matching TRBD1 (5 bases). Trimming removed 6 bases at V and 8 bases at J, with 13 bases between. Germline V lookup: CDR1 SEHNR, CDR2 FQNEAQ (reference sequence). There are 12 residues in the CDR3.

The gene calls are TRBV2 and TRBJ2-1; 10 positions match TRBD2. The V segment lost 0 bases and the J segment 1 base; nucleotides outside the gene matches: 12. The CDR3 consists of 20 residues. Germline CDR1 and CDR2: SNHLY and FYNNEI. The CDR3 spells CASSEALPSGRIGSYNEQFF. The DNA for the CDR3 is TGTGCCAGCAGTGAAGCGCTTCCTAGCGGGAGAATCGGGTCCTACAATGAGCAGTTCTTC.

The CDR3 nucleotides read TGTGCCAGCAGGGGAGGCACTAGCACAGATACGCAGTATTTT. It translates to CASRGGTSTDTQYF. J is TRBJ2-3 and V is TRBV7-2; D possibly corresponds to TRBD2 (6 bases). V was cut by 6 bases and J by 0 bases, with 10 bases left in between. The CDR3 totals 14 residues. CDR1 is SGHTA and CDR2 is FQGNSA in the germline V gene.

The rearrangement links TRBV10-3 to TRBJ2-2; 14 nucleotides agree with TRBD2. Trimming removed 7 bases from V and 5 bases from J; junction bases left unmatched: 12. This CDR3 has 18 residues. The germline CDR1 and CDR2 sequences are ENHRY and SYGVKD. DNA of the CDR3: TGTGCCATCACCTCCTCTCCGGGACTAGCGGGAGAGACCGGGGAGCTGTTTTTT. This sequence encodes CAITSSPGLAGETGELFF.

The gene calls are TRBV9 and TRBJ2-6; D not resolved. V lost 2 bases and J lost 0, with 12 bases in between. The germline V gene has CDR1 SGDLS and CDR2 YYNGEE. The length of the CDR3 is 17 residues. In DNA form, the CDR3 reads TGTGCCAGCAGCGTCCAGGTCTTCATCTCTGGGGCCAACGTCCTGACTTTC. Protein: CASSVQVFISGANVLTF.

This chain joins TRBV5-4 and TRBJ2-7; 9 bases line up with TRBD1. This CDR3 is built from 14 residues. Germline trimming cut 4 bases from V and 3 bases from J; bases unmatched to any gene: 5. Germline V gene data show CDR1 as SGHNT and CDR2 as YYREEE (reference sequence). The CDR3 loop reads CASSTGQGFYEQYF. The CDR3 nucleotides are TGTGCCAGCAGCACGGGACAGGGCTTCTACGAGCAGTACTTC.

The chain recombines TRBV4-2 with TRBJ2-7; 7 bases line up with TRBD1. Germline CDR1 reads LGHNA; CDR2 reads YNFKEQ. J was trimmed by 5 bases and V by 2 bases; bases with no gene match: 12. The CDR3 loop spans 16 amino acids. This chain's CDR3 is CASSQTPGQTTDEQYF. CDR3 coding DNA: TGTGCCAGCAGCCAAACCCCGGGACAGACCACGGACGAGCAGTACTTC.

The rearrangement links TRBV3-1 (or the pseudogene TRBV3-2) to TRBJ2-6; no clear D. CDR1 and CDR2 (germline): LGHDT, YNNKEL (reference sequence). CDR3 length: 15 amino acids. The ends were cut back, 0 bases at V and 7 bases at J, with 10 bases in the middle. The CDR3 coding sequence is TGTGCCAGCAGCCAAGAGAAGGGCGGAGCCAACGTCCTGACTTTC. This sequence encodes CASSQEKGGANVLTF.

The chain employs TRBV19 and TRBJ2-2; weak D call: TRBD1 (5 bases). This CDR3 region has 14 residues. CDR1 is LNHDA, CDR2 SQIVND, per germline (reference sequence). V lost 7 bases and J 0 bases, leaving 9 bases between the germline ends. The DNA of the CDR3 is TGTGCCAGTAAGGGGCAGGCGAACACCGGGGAGCTGTTTTTT. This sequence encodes CASKGQANTGELFF.